The present entry profiles one TCR beta chain with its context. What it binds is unknown. The data originate from a study of T cell responses to AZD1222 COVID-19 vaccine. The CDR3 contains 13 residues. Germline V CDR1 and CDR2: SGHVS, FQNEAQ. V lost 4 bases, J lost 3 bases, and 9 bases lay in between. General study findings and limits: The study sampled repertoires only after the peak T cell response. There were mostly white British donors and more females than males, and clonal diversity was possibly underestimated.

The protocol was immunoSEQ multiplex PCR, while the TCRdb copy is restricted to in-frame clones and leaves out a portion. Of about 56,000 clones in the sample, roughly 85% were seen once. Source: peripheral blood, taken on day 0 of AZD1222 vaccination. This TCR derives from an adult in good health. J is TRBJ2-5 and V is TRBV7-8; possibly TRBD1 for D (6 bases). This CDR3 reads CASSSAGEETQYF. CDR3 coding DNA: TGTGCCAGCAGCTCGGCAGGGGAAGAGACCCAGTACTTC. Filled out from reference TRBV7-8 and TRBJ2-5, the complete variable domain reads GAGVSQSPRYKVAKRGQDVALRCDPISGHVSLFWYQQALGQGPEFLTYFQNEAQLDKSGLPSDRFFAERPEGSVSTLKIQRTQQEDSAVYLCASSSAGEETQYFGPGTRLLVL.